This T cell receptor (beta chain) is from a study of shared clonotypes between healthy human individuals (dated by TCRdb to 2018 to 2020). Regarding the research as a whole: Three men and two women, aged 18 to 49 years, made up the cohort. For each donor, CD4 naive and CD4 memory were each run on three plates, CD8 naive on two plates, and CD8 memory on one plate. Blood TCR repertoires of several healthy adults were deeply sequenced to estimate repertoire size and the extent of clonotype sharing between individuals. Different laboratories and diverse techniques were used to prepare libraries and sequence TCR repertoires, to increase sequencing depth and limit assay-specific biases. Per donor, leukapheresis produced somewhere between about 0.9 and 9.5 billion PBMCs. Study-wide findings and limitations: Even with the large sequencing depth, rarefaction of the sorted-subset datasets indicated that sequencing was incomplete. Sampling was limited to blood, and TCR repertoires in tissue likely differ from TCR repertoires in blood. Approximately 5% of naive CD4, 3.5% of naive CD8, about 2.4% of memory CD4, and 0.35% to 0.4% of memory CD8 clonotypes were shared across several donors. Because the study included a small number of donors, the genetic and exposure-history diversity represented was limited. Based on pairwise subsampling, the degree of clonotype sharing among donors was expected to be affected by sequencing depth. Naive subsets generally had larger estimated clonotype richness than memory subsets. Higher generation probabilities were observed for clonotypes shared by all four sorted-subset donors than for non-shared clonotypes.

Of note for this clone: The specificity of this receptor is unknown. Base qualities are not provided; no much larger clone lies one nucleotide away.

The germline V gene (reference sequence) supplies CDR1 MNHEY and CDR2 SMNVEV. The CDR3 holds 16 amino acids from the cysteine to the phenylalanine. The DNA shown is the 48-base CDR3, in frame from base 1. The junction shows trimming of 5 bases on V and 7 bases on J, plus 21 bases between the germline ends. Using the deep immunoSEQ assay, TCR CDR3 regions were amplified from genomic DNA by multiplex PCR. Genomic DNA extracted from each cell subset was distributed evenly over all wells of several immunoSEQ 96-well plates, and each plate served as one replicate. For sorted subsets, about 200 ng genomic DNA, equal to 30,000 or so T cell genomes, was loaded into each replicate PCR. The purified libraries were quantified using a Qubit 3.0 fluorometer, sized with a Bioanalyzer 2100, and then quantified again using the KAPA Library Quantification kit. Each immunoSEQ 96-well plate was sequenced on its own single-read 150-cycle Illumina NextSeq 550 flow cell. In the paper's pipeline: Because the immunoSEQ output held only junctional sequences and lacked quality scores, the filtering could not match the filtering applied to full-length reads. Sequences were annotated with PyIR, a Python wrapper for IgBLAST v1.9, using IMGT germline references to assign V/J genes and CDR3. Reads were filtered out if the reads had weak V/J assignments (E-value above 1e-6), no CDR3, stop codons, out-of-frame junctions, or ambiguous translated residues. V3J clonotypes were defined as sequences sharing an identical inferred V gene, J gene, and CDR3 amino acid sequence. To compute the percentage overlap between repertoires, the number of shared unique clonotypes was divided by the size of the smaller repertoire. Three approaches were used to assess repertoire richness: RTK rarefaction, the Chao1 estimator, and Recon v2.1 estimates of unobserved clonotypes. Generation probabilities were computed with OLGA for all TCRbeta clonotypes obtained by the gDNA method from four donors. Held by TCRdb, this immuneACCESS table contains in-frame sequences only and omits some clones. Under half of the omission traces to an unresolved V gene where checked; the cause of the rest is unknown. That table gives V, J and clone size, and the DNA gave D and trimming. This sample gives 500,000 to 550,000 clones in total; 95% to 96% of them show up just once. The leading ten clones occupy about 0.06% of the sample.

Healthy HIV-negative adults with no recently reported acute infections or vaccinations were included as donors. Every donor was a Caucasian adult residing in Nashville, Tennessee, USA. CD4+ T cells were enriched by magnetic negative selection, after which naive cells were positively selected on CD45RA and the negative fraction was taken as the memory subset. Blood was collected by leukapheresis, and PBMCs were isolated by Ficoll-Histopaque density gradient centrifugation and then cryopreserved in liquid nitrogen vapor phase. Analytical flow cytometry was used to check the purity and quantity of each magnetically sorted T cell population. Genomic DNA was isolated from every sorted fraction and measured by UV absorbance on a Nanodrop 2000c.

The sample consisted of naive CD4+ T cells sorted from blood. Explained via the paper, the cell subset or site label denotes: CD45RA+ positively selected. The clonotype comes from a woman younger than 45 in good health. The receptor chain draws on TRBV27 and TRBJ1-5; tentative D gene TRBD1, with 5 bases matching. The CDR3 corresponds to CASSLRGEGQGQPQHF. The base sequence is TGTGCCAGCAGTCTAAGGGGCGAGGGCCAAGGGCAGCCCCAGCATTTT.